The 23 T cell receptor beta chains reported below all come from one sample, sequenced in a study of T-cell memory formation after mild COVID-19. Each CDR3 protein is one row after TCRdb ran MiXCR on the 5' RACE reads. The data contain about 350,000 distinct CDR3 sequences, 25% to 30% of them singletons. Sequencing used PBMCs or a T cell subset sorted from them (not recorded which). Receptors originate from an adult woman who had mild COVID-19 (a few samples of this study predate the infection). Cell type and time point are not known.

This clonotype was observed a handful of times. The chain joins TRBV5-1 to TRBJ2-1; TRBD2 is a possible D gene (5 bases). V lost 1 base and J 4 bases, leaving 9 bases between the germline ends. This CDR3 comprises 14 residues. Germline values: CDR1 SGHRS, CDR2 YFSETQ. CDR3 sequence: CASSLQSGYNEQFF. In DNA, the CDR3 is TGCGCCAGCAGCTTGCAATCGGGATACAATGAGCAGTTCTTC.

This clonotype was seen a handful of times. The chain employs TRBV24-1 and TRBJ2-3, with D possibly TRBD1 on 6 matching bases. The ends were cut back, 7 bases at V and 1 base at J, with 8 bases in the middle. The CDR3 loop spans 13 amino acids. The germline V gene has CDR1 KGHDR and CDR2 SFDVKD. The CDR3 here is CATRRQGTDTQYF. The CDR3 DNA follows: TGTGCCACCAGACGACAGGGCACAGATACGCAGTATTTT.

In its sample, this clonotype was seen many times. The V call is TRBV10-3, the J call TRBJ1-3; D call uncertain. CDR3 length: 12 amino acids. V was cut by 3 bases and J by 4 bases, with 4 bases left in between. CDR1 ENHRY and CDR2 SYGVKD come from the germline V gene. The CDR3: CAISDPGNTIYF. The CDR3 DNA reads TGTGCCATCAGTGACCCCGGAAACACCATATATTTT.

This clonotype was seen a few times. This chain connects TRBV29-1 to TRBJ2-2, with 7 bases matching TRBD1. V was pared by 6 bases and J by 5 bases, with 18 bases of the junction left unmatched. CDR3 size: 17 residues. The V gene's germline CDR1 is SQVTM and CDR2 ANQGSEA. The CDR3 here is CSVLKADRELITGELFF. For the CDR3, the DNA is TGCAGCGTCCTAAAGGCCGACAGGGAACTAATAACCGGGGAGCTGTTTTTT.

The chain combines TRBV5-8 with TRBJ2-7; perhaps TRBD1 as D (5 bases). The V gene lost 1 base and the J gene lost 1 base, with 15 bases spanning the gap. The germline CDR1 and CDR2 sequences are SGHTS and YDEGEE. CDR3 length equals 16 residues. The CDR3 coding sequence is TGTGCCAGCAGCTTGTATTCCAGGACACAGTCCTACGAGCAGTACTTC. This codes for CASSLYSRTQSYEQYF.

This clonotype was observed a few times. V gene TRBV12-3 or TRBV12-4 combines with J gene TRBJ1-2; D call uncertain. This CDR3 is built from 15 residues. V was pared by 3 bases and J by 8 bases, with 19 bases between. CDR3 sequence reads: CASSFRREAQVGYTF. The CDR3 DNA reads TGTGCCAGCAGTTTTCGCCGGGAGGCGCAAGTAGGCTACACCTTC.

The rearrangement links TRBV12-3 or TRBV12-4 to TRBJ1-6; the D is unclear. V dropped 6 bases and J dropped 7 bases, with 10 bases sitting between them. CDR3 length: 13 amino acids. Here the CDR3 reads CASRIQSNSPLHF. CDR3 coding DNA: TGTGCCAGCAGAATCCAGTCCAATTCACCCCTCCACTTT.

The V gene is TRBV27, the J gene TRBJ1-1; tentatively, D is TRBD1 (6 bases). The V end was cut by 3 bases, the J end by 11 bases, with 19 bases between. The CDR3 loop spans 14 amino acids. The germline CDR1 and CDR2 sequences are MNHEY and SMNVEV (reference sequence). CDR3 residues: CASSFAGARSGAFF. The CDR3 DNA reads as TGTGCCAGCAGTTTCGCAGGGGCTAGGTCGGGGGCTTTCTTT.

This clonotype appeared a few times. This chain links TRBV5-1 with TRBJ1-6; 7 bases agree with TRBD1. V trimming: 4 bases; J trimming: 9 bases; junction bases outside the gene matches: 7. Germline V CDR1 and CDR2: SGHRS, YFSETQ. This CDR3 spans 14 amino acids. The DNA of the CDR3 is TGCGCCAGCAGCCCGGACAGGCTTCGTTCACCCCTCCACTTT. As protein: CASSPDRLRSPLHF.

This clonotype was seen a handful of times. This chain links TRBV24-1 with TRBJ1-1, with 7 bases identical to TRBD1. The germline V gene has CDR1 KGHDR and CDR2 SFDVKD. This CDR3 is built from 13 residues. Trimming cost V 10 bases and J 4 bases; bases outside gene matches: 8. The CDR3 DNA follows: TGTGCCACTCAGGGACAGCTTAGCACTGAAGCTTTCTTT. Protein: CATQGQLSTEAFF.

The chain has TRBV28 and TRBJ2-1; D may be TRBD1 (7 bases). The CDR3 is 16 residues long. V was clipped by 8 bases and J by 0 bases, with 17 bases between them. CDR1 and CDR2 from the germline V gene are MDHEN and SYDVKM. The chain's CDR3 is CASRGAGGSSYNEQFF. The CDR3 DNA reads TGTGCCAGCCGAGGGGCAGGGGGGAGCTCCTACAATGAGCAGTTCTTC.

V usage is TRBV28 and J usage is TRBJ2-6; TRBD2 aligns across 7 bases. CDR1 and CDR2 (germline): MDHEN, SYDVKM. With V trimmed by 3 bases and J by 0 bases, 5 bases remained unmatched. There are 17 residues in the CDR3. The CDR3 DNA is TGTGCCAGCAGTTTGTGGGAGGGACCCTCTGGGGCCAACGTCCTGACTTTC. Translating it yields CASSLWEGPSGANVLTF. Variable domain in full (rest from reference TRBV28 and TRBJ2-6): DVKVTQSSRYLVKRTGEKVFLECVQDMDHENMFWYRQDPGLGLRLIYFSYDVKMKEKGDIPEGYSVSREKKERFSLILESASTNQTSMYLCASSLWEGPSGANVLTFGAGSRLTVL.

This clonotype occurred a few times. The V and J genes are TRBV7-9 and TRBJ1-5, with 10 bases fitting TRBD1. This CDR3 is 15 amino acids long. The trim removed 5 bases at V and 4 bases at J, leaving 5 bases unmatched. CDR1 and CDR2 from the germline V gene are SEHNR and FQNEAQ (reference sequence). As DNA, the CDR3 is TGTGCCAGCAGCCCGGCGGGACAGGGGAATCAGCCCCAGCATTTT. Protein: CASSPAGQGNQPQHF. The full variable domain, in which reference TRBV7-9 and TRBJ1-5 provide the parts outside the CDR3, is DTGVSQNPRHKITKRGQNVTFRCDPISEHNRLYWYRQTLGQGPEFLTYFQNEAQLEKSRLLSDRFSAERPKGSFSTLEIQRTEQGDSAMYLCASSPAGQGNQPQHFGDGTRLSIL.

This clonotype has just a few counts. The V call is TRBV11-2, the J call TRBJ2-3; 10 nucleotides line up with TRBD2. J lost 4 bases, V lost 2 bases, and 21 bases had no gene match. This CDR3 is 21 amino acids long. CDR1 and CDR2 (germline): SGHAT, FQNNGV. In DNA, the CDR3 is TGTGCCAGCAGCTTACGTGCCCGTCTAGCGGGAGCCGGCCGGTCCTCAGATACGCAGTATTTT. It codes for CASSLRARLAGAGRSSDTQYF. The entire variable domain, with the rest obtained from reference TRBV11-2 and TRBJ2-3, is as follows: EAGVAQSPRYKIIEKRQSVAFWCNPISGHATLYWYQQILGQGPKLLIQFQNNGVVDDSQLPKDRFSAERLKGVDSTLKIQPAKLEDSAVYLCASSLRARLAGAGRSSDTQYFGPGTRLTVL.

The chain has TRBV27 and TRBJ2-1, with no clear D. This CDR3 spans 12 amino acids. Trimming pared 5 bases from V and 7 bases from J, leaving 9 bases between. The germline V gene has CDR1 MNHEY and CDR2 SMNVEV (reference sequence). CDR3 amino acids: CASSPYTNEQFF. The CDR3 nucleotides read TGTGCCAGCAGTCCCTACACGAATGAGCAGTTCTTC.

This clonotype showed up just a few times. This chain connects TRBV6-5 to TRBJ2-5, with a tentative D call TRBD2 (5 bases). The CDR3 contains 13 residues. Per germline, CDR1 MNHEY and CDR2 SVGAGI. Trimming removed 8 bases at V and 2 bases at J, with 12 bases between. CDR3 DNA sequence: TGTGCCAGCTCGAACCGGGGACAAGAGACCCAGTACTTC. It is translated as CASSNRGQETQYF.

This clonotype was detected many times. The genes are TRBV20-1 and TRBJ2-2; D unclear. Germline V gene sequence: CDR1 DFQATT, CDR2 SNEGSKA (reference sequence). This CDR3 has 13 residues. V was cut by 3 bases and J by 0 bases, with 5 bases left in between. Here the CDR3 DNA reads TGCAGTGCTAGTGTACCGAACACCGGGGAGCTGTTTTTT. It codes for CSASVPNTGELFF.

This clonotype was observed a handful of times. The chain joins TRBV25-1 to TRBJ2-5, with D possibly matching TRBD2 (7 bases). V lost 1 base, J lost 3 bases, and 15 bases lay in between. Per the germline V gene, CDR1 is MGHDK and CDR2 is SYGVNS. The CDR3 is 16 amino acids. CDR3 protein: CASSELERGGKETQYF. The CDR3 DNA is TGTGCCAGCAGTGAATTAGAGAGGGGGGGGAAAGAGACCCAGTACTTC.

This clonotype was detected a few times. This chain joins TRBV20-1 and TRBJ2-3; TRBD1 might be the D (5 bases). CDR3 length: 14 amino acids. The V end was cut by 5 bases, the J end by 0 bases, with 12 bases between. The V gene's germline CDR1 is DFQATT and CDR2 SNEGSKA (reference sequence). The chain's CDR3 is CSAPRAASTDTQYF. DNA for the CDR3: TGCAGTGCTCCCAGGGCGGCTAGCACAGATACGCAGTATTTT.

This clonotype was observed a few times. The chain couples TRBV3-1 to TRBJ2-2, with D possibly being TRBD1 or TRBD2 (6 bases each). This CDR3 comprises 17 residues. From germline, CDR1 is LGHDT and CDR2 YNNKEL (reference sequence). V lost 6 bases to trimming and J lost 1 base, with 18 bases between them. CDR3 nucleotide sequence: TGTGCCAGCAGTAGCCAATACGGGGGCTTGAACACCGGGGAGCTGTTTTTT. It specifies CASSSQYGGLNTGELFF.

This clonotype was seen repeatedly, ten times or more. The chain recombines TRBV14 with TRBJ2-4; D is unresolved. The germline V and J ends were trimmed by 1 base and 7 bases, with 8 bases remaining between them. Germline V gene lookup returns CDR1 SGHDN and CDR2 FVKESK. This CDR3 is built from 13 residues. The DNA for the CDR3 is TGTGCCAGCAGCCAAGCACCTGGGAACATTCAGTACTTC. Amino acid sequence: CASSQAPGNIQYF.

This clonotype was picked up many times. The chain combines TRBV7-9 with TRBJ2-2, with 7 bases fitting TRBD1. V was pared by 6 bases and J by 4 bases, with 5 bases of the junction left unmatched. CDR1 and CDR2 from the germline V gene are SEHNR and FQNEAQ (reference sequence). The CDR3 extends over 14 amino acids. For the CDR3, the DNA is TGTGCCAGCAGAGGGGGCGCGGGCACCGGGGAGCTGTTTTTT. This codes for CASRGGAGTGELFF.

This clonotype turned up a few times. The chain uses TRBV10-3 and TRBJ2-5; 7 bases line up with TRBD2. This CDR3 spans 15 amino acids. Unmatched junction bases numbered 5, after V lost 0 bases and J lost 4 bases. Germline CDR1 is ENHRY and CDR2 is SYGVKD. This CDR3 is CAISESPGGGETQYF. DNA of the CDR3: TGTGCCATCAGTGAGTCTCCGGGAGGAGGAGAGACCCAGTACTTC.